This T cell receptor (beta chain) was sequenced for a study of blood T cells in healthy people across ages. The study's findings and limits: Naive T cell percentage strongly correlated with TCR beta diversity.

A few counts support this clonotype. Its antigen remains unknown. Primers used in a second PCR of about 6 to 11 cycles were a sample-barcoded 5' primer and a J-beta primer mix. The yield of each sample was at least 2.5 million CDR3-containing paired-end reads. TCRdb called the 5' RACE reads again in MiXCR, with one record for every CDR3 protein. The sample consists of about 900,000 distinct CDR3 sequences, 55% to 65% of them appearing once. The sequence derives from a man younger than 40 in good health. Sequencing used blood.

The DNA of the CDR3 is TGTGCCACCAGACGGGGCTTCGGATGGCTGTTTTTT. Amino acids: CATRRGFGWLFF. This chain links TRBV2 with TRBJ1-4, with D possibly being TRBD1 (5 bases). Germline CDR1 is SNHLY and CDR2 is FYNNEI. This CDR3 has 12 residues. V gave up 10 bases and J gave up 14 bases, with 20 bases separating them.